This T cell receptor (beta chain) was sequenced during a study of blood T cell repertoires in COVID-19. The protocol was immunoSEQ multiplex PCR, while the TCRdb copy is restricted to in-frame clones and leaves out a portion. The profile shows 70,000 to 95,000 clones, about 91% of them singletons. The CDR3 has 12 amino acids. J was trimmed by 12 bases and V by 5 bases; bases with no gene match: 9. The V gene's germline CDR1 is MDHEN and CDR2 SYDVKM. This clone was seen a single time. Sequences were obtained from peripheral blood. V is TRBV28 and J is TRBJ2-7; TRBD1 aligns across 8 bases. This clonotype was sampled from a woman older than 75 with active COVID-19. The CDR3 is CASSPDRETLYF. The CDR3, as DNA: TGTGCCAGCAGTCCGGACAGGGAGACTTTGTACTTC.